This is a list of T cell receptor beta chains from one sample in a study of T cell repertoires and HLA-DP antigens. No antigen is known for these receptors. Only in-frame clones appear in the TCRdb table, and some are missing; sequencing was by immunoSEQ multiplex PCR. The sample lists about 73,000 clones; over 75% were seen once. Sequencing was performed on CD4+ T cells from PBMCs. The receptors originated from a man between 60 and 75 years old in good health and CMV-seronegative. Each CDR3 is given with its conserved first and last residue. Each record gives: V gene, clone size, D gene, J gene, CDR3 protein, CDR3 DNA. D genes are given only for firm matches. The size of a clone is reported for some rows only, either as once, few or many, or as a class for expanded clones.

TRBV5-1	many	NA	TRBJ1-6	CASSLWGAGSPLHF	TGCGCCAGCAGCTTGTGGGGGGCTGGCTCACCCCTCCACTTT
TRBV4-3	NA	NA	TRBJ1-4	CASSQQGGVYEKLFF	TGCGCCAGCAGCCAACAAGGTGGGGTTTATGAAAAACTGTTTTTT
TRBV29-1	NA	NA	TRBJ1-2	CSVEVSGANYGYTF	TGCAGCGTTGAAGTTTCGGGAGCTAACTATGGCTACACCTTC
TRBV5-1	NA	NA	TRBJ2-3	CASTLGTSTDTQYF	TGCGCCAGCACCTTAGGAACTAGCACAGATACGCAGTATTTT
TRBV4-3	NA	NA	TRBJ2-7	CASSQDFRALDYEQYF	TGCGCCAGCAGCCAAGATTTCCGGGCCCTGGACTACGAGCAGTACTTC
TRBV10-3	once	NA	TRBJ2-7	CAISGGDGTYEQYF	TGTGCCATCAGTGGGGGGGACGGAACCTACGAGCAGTACTTC
TRBV19	NA	NA	TRBJ2-7	CASSIQAGPYEQYF	TGTGCCAGTAGTATACAGGCAGGGCCCTACGAGCAGTACTTC
TRBV18	NA	NA	TRBJ2-1	CASSPPGRGRVEQFF	TGTGCCAGCTCACCACCGGGGCGGGGGCGAGTTGAGCAGTTCTTC
TRBV9	NA	TRBD1	TRBJ2-5	CASSVAPGQGQETQYF	TGTGCCAGCAGCGTAGCTCCGGGACAGGGTCAAGAGACCCAGTACTTC
TRBV10-1	NA	TRBD1	TRBJ1-5	CASTLDRIVNQPQHF	TGCGCCAGCACCCTGGACAGGATAGTCAATCAGCCCCAGCATTTT
TRBV2	NA	NA	TRBJ1-6	CASRAGLLASPLHF	TGTGCCAGCAGAGCGGGACTGCTTGCTTCACCCCTCCACTTT
TRBV7-2	NA	NA	TRBJ1-1	CASSLTPDTEAFF	TGTGCCAGCAGCTTAACCCCGGACACTGAAGCTTTCTTT
TRBV6-5	NA	NA	TRBJ2-2	CASSYNWAGELFF	TGTGCCAGCAGTTACAATTGGGCCGGGGAGCTGTTTTTT
TRBV7-8	NA	NA	TRBJ2-5	CASSHRRTAKETQYF	TGTGCCAGCAGCCACCGTAGGACAGCTAAAGAGACCCAGTACTTC
TRBV11-2	NA	NA	TRBJ1-3	CASSPAREGDTIYF	TGTGCCAGCAGCCCAGCCCGGGAGGGCGACACCATATATTTT
TRBV2	NA	NA	TRBJ1-2	CASSPNTGYTF	TGTGCCAGCAGCCCCAATACGGGCTACACCTTC
TRBV6-1	NA	TRBD1	TRBJ1-6	CASSDRDRGYNSPLHF	TGTGCCAGCAGTGATCGGGACAGGGGCTATAATTCACCCCTCCACTTT
TRBV29-1	NA	TRBD1	TRBJ2-2	CSVEEVTGGWLFF	TGCAGCGTTGAAGAGGTCACAGGGGGTTGGCTGTTTTTT
TRBV27	medium-sized	NA	TRBJ2-5	CASSSVRETQYF	TGTGCCAGCAGTTCAGTGAGGGAGACCCAGTACTTC
TRBV7-2	NA	TRBD1	TRBJ1-1	CASSGQGGKAFF	TGTGCCAGCAGCGGACAGGGCGGGAAAGCTTTCTTT
TRBV12-5	NA	NA	TRBJ2-6	CASGSGVSGANVLTF	TGTGCTAGTGGTTCCGGAGTCTCTGGGGCCAACGTCCTGACTTTC
TRBV7-8	NA	TRBD1	TRBJ1-1	CASSSRRDSEAFF	TGTGCCAGCAGCTCAAGACGGGACAGCGAAGCTTTCTTT
TRBV30	NA	NA	TRBJ2-3	CAWSGVTSTDTQYF	TGTGCCTGGAGCGGAGTGACTAGCACAGATACGCAGTATTTT